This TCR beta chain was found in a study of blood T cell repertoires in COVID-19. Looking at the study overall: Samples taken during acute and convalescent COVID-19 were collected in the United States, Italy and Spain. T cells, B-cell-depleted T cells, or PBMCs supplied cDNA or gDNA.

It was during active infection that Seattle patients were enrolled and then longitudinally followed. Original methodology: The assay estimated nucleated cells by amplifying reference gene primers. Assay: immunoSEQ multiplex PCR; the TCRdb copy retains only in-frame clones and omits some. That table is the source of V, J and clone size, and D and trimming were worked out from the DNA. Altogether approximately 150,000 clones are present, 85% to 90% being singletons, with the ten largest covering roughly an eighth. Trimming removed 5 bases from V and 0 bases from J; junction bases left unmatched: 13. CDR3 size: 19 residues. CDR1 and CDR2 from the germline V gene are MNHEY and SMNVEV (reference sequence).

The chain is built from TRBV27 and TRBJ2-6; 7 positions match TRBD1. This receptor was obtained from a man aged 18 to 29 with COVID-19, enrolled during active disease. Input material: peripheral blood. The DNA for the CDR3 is TGTGCCAGCAGTCAGATTACAGGGGCTGCCCTCTCTGGGGCCAACGTCCTGACTTTC. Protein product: CASSQITGAALSGANVLTF.